This entry is about one T cell receptor (beta chain). Its antigen is as yet unknown. The sample is drawn from a study of cytomegalovirus exposure and HLA in healthy donors. Amplification used 60 Vbeta primers and 13 Jbeta primers. Clones were read by immunoSEQ multiplex PCR, and TCRdb kept only the in-frame ones, dropping some. Here the sample spans 90,000 to 100,000 clones, over 50% being singletons. Regarding the study as a whole: Among donors in an Asian-associated ancestry cluster, a later analysis reportedly found fewer N-insertions than the roughly 700-donor mean. In a later analysis, HLA-associated beta chains showed higher expansion and lower generation probabilities than comparable chains. Accurate prediction of HLA-A and HLA-B alleles (for most subjects) was reportedly achieved from TCR beta sequences.

This CDR3 has 16 residues. Trimming cost V 4 bases and J 5 bases; bases outside gene matches: 11. Germline CDR1 is SGDLS and CDR2 is YYNGEE. V is TRBV9 and J is TRBJ1-4, with 7 bases that match TRBD1. The sequence came from a man aged 30-40 years in good health and CMV-seronegative. The sequenced sample consisted of PBMCs. CDR3 protein: CASSNPQQGWNEKLFF. Here the CDR3 DNA reads TGTGCCAGCAGCAACCCCCAACAGGGGTGGAATGAAAAACTGTTTTTT.